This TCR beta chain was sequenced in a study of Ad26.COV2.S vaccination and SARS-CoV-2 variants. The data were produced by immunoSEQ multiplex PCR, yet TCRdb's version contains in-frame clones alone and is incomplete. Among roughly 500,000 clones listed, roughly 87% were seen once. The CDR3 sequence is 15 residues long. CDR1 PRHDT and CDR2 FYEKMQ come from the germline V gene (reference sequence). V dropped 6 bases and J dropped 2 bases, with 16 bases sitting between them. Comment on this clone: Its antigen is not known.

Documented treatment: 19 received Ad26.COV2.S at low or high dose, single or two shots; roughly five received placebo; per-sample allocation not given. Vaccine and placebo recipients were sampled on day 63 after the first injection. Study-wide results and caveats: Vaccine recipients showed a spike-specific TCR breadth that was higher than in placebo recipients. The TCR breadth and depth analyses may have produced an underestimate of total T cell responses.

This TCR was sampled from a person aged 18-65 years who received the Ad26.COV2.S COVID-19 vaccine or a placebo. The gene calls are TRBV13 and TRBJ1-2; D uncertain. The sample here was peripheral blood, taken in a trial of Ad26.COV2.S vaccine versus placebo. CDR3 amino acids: CASSGRGSLNYGYTF. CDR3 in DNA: TGTGCCAGCAGTGGGAGAGGGAGCCTCAACTATGGCTACACCTTC.